One sample yielded the 19 T cell receptor beta chains listed below, sequenced in a study of shared clonotypes between healthy human individuals. Data came from immunoSEQ multiplex PCR; TCRdb stores just in-frame clones and leaves some out. The repertoire holds around 580,000 clones, with 95% to 98% as singletons. In the naive CD8 group, cells lacked CD45RO and were positively selected for CCR7, so terminally differentiated effector memory CD45RA+ cells were left out. Sequenced: naive CD8+ T cells sorted from blood. Every receptor here comes from a man aged 25-45 years in good health.

The chain uses TRBV9 and TRBJ2-1; 10 bases agree with TRBD2. The CDR3 is made up of 17 amino acids. Germline assignment: CDR1 SGDLS and CDR2 YYNGEE. J lost 5 bases, V lost 3 bases, and 11 bases had no gene match. The CDR3 region has the DNA TGTGCCAGCAGCGCTTCCCCTAGCGGGAGATCTGACAATGAGCAGTTCTTC. Translated: CASSASPSGRSDNEQFF.

V and J are TRBV7-6 and TRBJ2-6; D is tentatively TRBD1 or TRBD2 (5 bases each). Trimming shortened V by 5 bases and J by 0 bases, and 17 bases separated the two germline ends. Germline V gives CDR1 SGHVS, CDR2 FNYEAQ. This CDR3 region has 18 residues. CDR3 loop: CASSLTGTDLSGANVLTF. The CDR3 DNA reads as TGTGCCAGCAGCCTCACCGGGACGGACCTCTCTGGGGCCAACGTCCTGACTTTC.

The rearrangement links TRBV18 to TRBJ2-2; D gene unclear. The CDR3 covers 13 residues. The ends were cut back, 6 bases at V and 0 bases at J, with 5 bases in the middle. Germline V lookup: CDR1 KGHSH, CDR2 LQKENI. The CDR3 DNA is TGTGCCAGCTCGACAACGAACACCGGGGAGCTGTTTTTT. Encoded protein: CASSTTNTGELFF.

The chain joins TRBV2 to TRBJ2-5; D may be TRBD2 (5 bases). CDR3 size: 11 residues. V was cut by 4 bases and J by 7 bases, with 7 bases left in between. Germline CDR1 and CDR2: SNHLY and FYNNEI. In DNA form, the CDR3 reads TGTGCCAGCAGTGGCCGGGGGACCCAGTACTTC. Protein product: CASSGRGTQYF.

The rearrangement joins TRBV4-1 to TRBJ2-7, with no clear D. The V gene's germline CDR1 is MGHRA and CDR2 YSYEKL. CDR3 length: 15 residues. Trimming removed 0 bases at V and 1 base at J, with 10 bases between. The CDR3 is CASSQEDTSSYEQYF. DNA of the CDR3: TGCGCCAGCAGCCAAGAGGATACGTCGTCCTACGAGCAGTACTTC.

This chain links TRBV7-9 with TRBJ1-2; no firm D call. CDR1 is SEHNR and CDR2 is FQNEAQ in the germline V gene (reference sequence). V shed 1 base and J shed 7 bases, with 7 bases lying between them. CDR3 length equals 12 residues. The CDR3 region is CASSLGRLGYTF. The CDR3 coding sequence is TGTGCCAGCAGCTTAGGTCGCCTTGGCTACACCTTC.

This sequence joins TRBV27 and TRBJ1-1; D gene unclear. CDR1 and CDR2 from the germline V gene are MNHEY and SMNVEV (reference sequence). V was shortened by 7 bases and J by 1 base, with 16 bases between the two germline ends. The CDR3 extends over 15 amino acids. CDR3 in amino acids: CASTLLSPGNTEAFF. The CDR3 coding sequence is TGTGCCAGCACCTTACTCTCCCCGGGGAACACTGAAGCTTTCTTT.

V is TRBV7-3 and J is TRBJ2-5; D gene uncertain. Trimming took off 5 bases at V and 2 bases at J, with 9 bases between the two ends. This CDR3 contains 13 residues. The germline V gene encodes CDR1 SGHTA and CDR2 FQGTGA. The CDR3 spells CASSPSGQETQYF. The CDR3 DNA reads as TGTGCCAGCAGCCCATCCGGGCAAGAGACCCAGTACTTC.

With regard to this clone: One junction end disagrees with the germline gene, perhaps due to a read error. The CDR3 region has the DNA TGCGCCAGCAGCTTGGTGGTGGGTGCTGAGGCTTTCTTT. Its translation: CASSLVVGAEAFF. The chain couples TRBV5-1 to TRBJ1-1; D is ambiguous. The germline gives CDR1 SGHRS, CDR2 YFSETQ. The CDR3 extends over 13 amino acids.

This chain links TRBV10-3 with TRBJ2-7, with 12 bases lining up with TRBD2. The CDR3 is made up of 18 amino acids. Unmatched junction bases numbered 8, after V lost 2 bases and J lost 0 bases. Germline lookup yields CDR1 ENHRY and CDR2 SYGVKD. Written as DNA, the CDR3 is TGTGCCATCAGTGAGCCCTATTCGACTAGCGGGAGCTCCTACGAGCAGTACTTC. The encoded protein is CAISEPYSTSGSSYEQYF.

As for this clone: Other DNA sequences of this sample code for an identical CDR3. The J gene is TRBJ2-1, the V gene TRBV28, with 8 bases identical to TRBD2. The V gene end was trimmed by 5 bases and the J gene end by 1 base; junction bases not matched to a gene: 7. CDR3 length: 16 residues. Germline CDR1 reads MDHEN; CDR2 reads SYDVKM. The CDR3 bases are TGTGCCAGCAGTCCGTTAGCGGGGTTATCCTACAATGAGCAGTTCTTC. It yields the protein CASSPLAGLSYNEQFF.

With respect to this clone: Distinct nucleotide sequences in the sample also encode this CDR3. The chain is built from TRBV7-9 and TRBJ2-7, with 8 positions matching TRBD2. Germline-derived CDR1 and CDR2 are SEHNR and FQNEAQ (reference sequence). V was pared by 2 bases and J by 3 bases, with 9 bases of the junction left unmatched. The CDR3 spans 16 residues. In DNA, the CDR3 is TGTGCCAGCAGCTTAACTTCCGGGACTAGTCTCTACGAGCAGTACTTC. Translated: CASSLTSGTSLYEQYF. Full variable domain (rest looked up from reference TRBV7-9 and TRBJ2-7): DTGVSQNPRHKITKRGQNVTFRCDPISEHNRLYWYRQTLGQGPEFLTYFQNEAQLEKSRLLSDRFSAERPKGSFSTLEIQRTEQGDSAMYLCASSLTSGTSLYEQYFGPGTRLTVT.

The V and J genes are TRBV18 and TRBJ2-7; TRBD2 matches 7 bases. Unmatched junction bases numbered 4, after V lost 0 bases and J lost 5 bases. The CDR3 is made up of 14 amino acids. Germline lookup yields CDR1 KGHSH and CDR2 LQKENI. The chain's CDR3 is CASSPPSGTDEQYF. The CDR3 DNA is TGTGCCAGCTCACCACCGAGCGGGACGGACGAGCAGTACTTC. The full variable domain, completed using reference TRBV18 and TRBJ2-7, is NAGVMQNPRHLVRRRGQEARLRCSPMKGHSHVYWYRQLPEEGLKFMVYLQKENIIDESGMPKERFSAEFPKEGPSILRIQQVVRGDSAAYFCASSPPSGTDEQYFGPGTRLTVT.

This chain joins TRBV2 and TRBJ1-4, with 8 positions matching TRBD1. CDR3 length equals 14 residues. CDR1 SNHLY and CDR2 FYNNEI come from the germline V gene. V dropped 3 bases and J dropped 10; count of bases not matched to a gene: 7. The CDR3 bases are TGTGCCAGCAGTGATGCGACAGGGGCGTCAAAACTGTTTTTT. It encodes CASSDATGASKLFF.

The chain employs TRBV11-3 and TRBJ2-1; 7 bases are a match to TRBD2. The CDR3 loop spans 18 amino acids. After removal of 5 bases from V and 0 bases from J, the junction contained 13 bases not matched to a gene. CDR1 SGHNT and CDR2 YENEEA come from the germline V gene. CDR3 sequence (DNA): TGTGCCAGCAGCCCCCCAGGGACTAACTCATACTCCTACAATGAGCAGTTCTTC. Translated: CASSPPGTNSYSYNEQFF.

The chain carries TRBV1 and TRBJ2-1; whether TRBD2, the table's D call, matches the DNA was not checked. TRBV1 is marked as a pseudogene. The CDR3 runs to 15 residues. The CDR3 sequence: CTSNHLAEAKNEQFF. CDR3 in DNA: TGCACCAGCAATCACCTAGCGGAAGCTAAGAATGAGCAGTTCTTC.

This chain links TRBV29-1 with TRBJ1-2, with D unclear. This CDR3 is 14 amino acids long. Germline V lookup: CDR1 SQVTM, CDR2 ANQGSEA. V was trimmed by 0 bases and J by 3 bases, leaving 11 bases between them. The CDR3 DNA reads TGCAGCGTTGAAGATGCAGCTCTCCACTATGGCTACACCTTC. Its translation is CSVEDAALHYGYTF. Variable domain in full (rest from reference TRBV29-1 and TRBJ1-2): SAVISQKPSRDICQRGTSLTIQCQVDSQVTMMFWYRQQPGQSLTLIATANQGSEATYESGFVIDKFPISRPNLTFSTLTVSNMSPEDSSIYLCSVEDAALHYGYTFGSGTRLTVV.

The rearrangement joins TRBV10-2 to TRBJ2-3; 9 bases are shared with TRBD2. V dropped 0 bases and J dropped 5; count of bases not matched to a gene: 6. Germline loops: CDR1 WSHSY, CDR2 SAAADI. CDR3 length equals 16 residues. This CDR3 is CASSESVAGDLDTQYF. CDR3 in DNA: TGCGCCAGCAGTGAGTCGGTAGCGGGAGATCTAGATACGCAGTATTTT.

The rearrangement joins TRBV27 to TRBJ1-1, with D uncertain. CDR1 and CDR2 from the germline V gene are MNHEY and SMNVEV (reference sequence). Between the trimmed V and J ends, which lost 2 bases and 5 bases, there was a span of 9 bases. This CDR3 comprises 13 residues. The CDR3 region is CASSLILGTEAFF. In DNA form, the CDR3 reads TGTGCCAGCAGTTTAATCCTAGGTACTGAAGCTTTCTTT.